This T cell receptor beta chain was sequenced during a study of early T cells in non-severe SARS-CoV-2 infection. This clonotype was seen a few times. One entry per CDR3 protein results from TCRdb running MiXCR on the 5' RACE reads. The profile covers about 100,000 distinct CDR3 sequences, with less than 15% appearing a single time and 2% to 2.5% taken by the ten largest. Trimming removed 1 base at V and 4 bases at J, with 8 bases between. The CDR3 has 14 residues. CDR1 and CDR2 (germline): LGHDT, YNNKEL (reference sequence). V usage is TRBV3-1 and J usage is TRBJ1-3, with unresolved D. The specimen sequenced was whole blood. The TCR originated in an adult who was a healthcare worker with PCR-confirmed SARS-CoV-2 infection or an uninfected control (not recorded which). In DNA form, the CDR3 reads TGTGCCAGCAGCCAAGGAGCCGGGGGAAACACCATATATTTT. Translated, it gives CASSQGAGGNTIYF.